The 12 T cell receptor beta chains below all came from one sample that was sequenced in a study of low-dose radiotherapy and immunotherapy resistance in tumors. Time point defined: after trial treatment. Noted treatment: LDRT plus nivolumab, ipilimumab, low-dose cyclophosphamide and aspirin (RACIN trial). cDNA synthesis used a TRAV/TRBV-specific primer set for both chains. A constant-region primer paired with the V-primer adapter amplified TCRs over about 19 PCR cycles. TCRdb processed the reads anew with MiXCR; each CDR3 protein has one entry. The sample carries about 100,000 distinct CDR3 sequences, under 25% recorded once. The input for sequencing was PBMCs, taken after low-dose radiotherapy plus immunotherapy. The source is a male donor with prostate cancer.

The chain is built from TRBV5-4 and TRBJ2-7; D gene unclear. V lost 0 bases and J 1 base, leaving 14 bases between the germline ends. CDR3 length: 16 amino acids. CDR1 is SGHNT, CDR2 YYREEE, per germline (reference sequence). The CDR3, as DNA: TGTGCCAGCAGCTTGGGCGAGCTAGGGAAGTCCTACGAGCAGTACTTC. Its translation: CASSLGELGKSYEQYF.

This clonotype was seen repeatedly, ten times or more. V gene TRBV6-2 or TRBV6-3 combines with J gene TRBJ2-5; D gene uncertain. Germline lookup yields CDR1 MNHEY and CDR2 SVGEGT. V was clipped by 8 bases and J by 2 bases, with 24 bases between them. There are 17 residues in the CDR3. CDR3 protein: CASLRVVQVKFQETQYF. The CDR3 DNA reads as TGTGCCAGCCTTAGGGTTGTGCAGGTTAAGTTTCAAGAGACCCAGTACTTC.

Regarding this clonotype: A far larger clone is one nucleotide away, so this likely arose from a read error. No conserved phenylalanine or tryptophan ends this CDR3, so it is likely a read error. The V call is TRBV7-6, the J call TRBJ1-4; no clear D. Germline V gene data show CDR1 as SGHVS and CDR2 as FNYEAQ. V lost 3 bases and J 8 bases, leaving 16 bases between the germline ends. This CDR3 is built from 15 residues. DNA for the CDR3: TGTGCCAGCAGCTTCCGGGCCGAGGGAGGGGAAAAACTGTTTTTG. Its translation is CASSFRAEGGEKLFL.

This clonotype was observed at least ten times. The chain links TRBV7-9 to TRBJ2-3; no reliable D call. V lost 2 bases and J 4 bases, leaving 4 bases between the germline ends. Germline values: CDR1 SEHNR, CDR2 FQNEAQ (reference sequence). This CDR3 spans 12 amino acids. The CDR3 loop reads CASSLMADTQYF. CDR3 nucleotides: TGTGCCAGCAGCTTAATGGCAGATACGCAGTATTTT.

In this sample, this clonotype turned up many times. The genes are TRBV19 and TRBJ1-1; D remains unclear. CDR3 length: 15 residues. V was shortened by 6 bases and J by 3 bases, with 17 bases between the two germline ends. Germline CDR1 reads LNHDA; CDR2 reads SQIVND (reference sequence). The CDR3 loop is CASSRSDVIDTEAFF. As DNA, the CDR3 is TGTGCCAGTAGCCGTTCTGACGTCATTGACACTGAAGCTTTCTTT.

In this sample, this clonotype turned up many times. CDR3 loop: CATPPTRQLTYSYEQYF. As DNA, the CDR3 is TGTGCCACCCCCCCGACAAGACAGCTAACCTACTCCTACGAGCAGTACTTC. The rearrangement joins TRBV21-1 to TRBJ2-7; no check of the table's D call, TRBD1, against the DNA was made. TRBV21-1 is an annotated pseudogene. CDR3 size: 17 residues.

This clonotype has at least ten counts. CDR3 region: CASSPGLDSDEQFF. CDR3 bases: TGTGCCAGTAGTCCCGGACTAGATTCGGATGAGCAGTTCTTC. V usage is TRBV19 and J usage is TRBJ2-1, with 7 bases lining up with TRBD2. This CDR3 is 14 amino acids long. The J segment lost 8 bases and the V segment lost 5 bases, leaving 9 bases of the junction unmatched. CDR1 is LNHDA, CDR2 SQIVND, per germline (reference sequence).

This clonotype was observed at least ten times. The chain couples TRBV4-2 to TRBJ2-3, with TRBD1 identical over 8 bases. CDR1 and CDR2 from the germline V gene are LGHNA and YNFKEQ. J gave up 6 bases and V 1 base, and 12 bases lay outside the gene matches. The CDR3 loop spans 17 amino acids. CDR3 sequence (DNA): TGTGCCAGCAGCCAAGGTCTGAAGCAGGGGGCTCGTGATACGCAGTATTTT. This translates into CASSQGLKQGARDTQYF.

This clonotype appeared a few times. The CDR3 DNA reads TGTGCCAGCAGTTCTCAGCGGGGGGGCTCCTACAATGAGCAGTTCTTC. The encoded protein is CASSSQRGGSYNEQFF. The chain employs TRBV12-3 or TRBV12-4 and TRBJ2-1; 10 bases align to TRBD2. The CDR3 consists of 16 residues. V shed 4 bases, J shed 0 bases, and the junction held 3 bases outside the gene matches.

V is TRBV19 and J is TRBJ2-6; D gene unclear. Trimming removed 9 bases at V and 4 bases at J, with 16 bases between. The CDR3 spans 15 residues. The germline V gene encodes CDR1 LNHDA and CDR2 SQIVND (reference sequence). The DNA for the CDR3 is TGTGCCAGCGGCAGCAGATATCGAGGGGCCAACGTCCTGACTTTC. It yields the protein CASGSRYRGANVLTF.

The chain links TRBV6-2 or TRBV6-3 to TRBJ2-2; tentatively, D is TRBD2 (6 bases). The V end was cut by 7 bases, the J end by 6 bases, with 12 bases between. The CDR3 is 13 residues long. CDR1 MNHEY and CDR2 SVGEGT come from the germline V gene. The DNA for the CDR3 is TGTGCCAGCACCTACTGGGGGGCCGGGGAGCTGTTTTTT. Its protein product is CASTYWGAGELFF.

This clonotype was recorded many times. In nucleotides, the CDR3 is TGTGCCAGCAGTTACTCTCCAGGGGGGAGCAATCAGCCCCAGCATTTT. Translated: CASSYSPGGSNQPQHF. J is TRBJ1-5 and V is TRBV6-6; 7 positions match TRBD1. The CDR3 loop spans 16 amino acids. V lost 0 bases to trimming and J lost 1 base; unmatched junction nucleotides: 3. Germline loops: CDR1 MNHNY, CDR2 SVGAGI (reference sequence).